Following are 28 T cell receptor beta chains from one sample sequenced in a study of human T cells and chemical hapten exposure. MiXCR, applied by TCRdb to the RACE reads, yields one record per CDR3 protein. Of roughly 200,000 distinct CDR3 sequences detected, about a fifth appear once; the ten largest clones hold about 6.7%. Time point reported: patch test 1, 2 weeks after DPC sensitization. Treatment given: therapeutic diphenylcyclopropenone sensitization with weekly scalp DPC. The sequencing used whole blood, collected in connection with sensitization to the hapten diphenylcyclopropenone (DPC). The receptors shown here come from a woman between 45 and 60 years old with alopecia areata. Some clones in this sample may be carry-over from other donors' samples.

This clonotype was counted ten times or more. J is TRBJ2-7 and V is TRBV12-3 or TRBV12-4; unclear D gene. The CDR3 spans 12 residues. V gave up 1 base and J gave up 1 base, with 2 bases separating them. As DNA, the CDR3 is TGTGCCAGCAGTTTAGTGTCCTACGAGCAGTACTTC. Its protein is CASSLVSYEQYF.

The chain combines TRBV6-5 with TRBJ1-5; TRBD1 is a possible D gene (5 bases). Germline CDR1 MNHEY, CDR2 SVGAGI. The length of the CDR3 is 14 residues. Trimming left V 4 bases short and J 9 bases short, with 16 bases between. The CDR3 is CASSSEGPTRPQHF. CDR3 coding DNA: TGTGCCAGCAGTTCTGAGGGGCCTACGCGGCCCCAGCATTTT.

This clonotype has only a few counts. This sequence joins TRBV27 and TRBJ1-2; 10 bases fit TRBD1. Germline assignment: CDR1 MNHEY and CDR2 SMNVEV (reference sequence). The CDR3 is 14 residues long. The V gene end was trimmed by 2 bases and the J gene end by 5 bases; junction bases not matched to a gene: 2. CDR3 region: CASSLGQGEYGYTF. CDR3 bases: TGTGCCAGCAGTTTAGGACAGGGGGAATATGGCTACACCTTC.

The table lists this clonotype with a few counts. The CDR3 region is CSVEGTQGETQYF. Written as DNA, the CDR3 is TGCAGCGTTGAGGGGACACAGGGGGAGACCCAGTACTTC. The chain employs TRBV29-1 and TRBJ2-5, with TRBD1 matching over 7 bases. Trimming at V came to 3 bases and at J to 5 bases, leaving 6 bases not matched to a gene. Germline V gene data show CDR1 as SQVTM and CDR2 as ANQGSEA. CDR3 size: 13 residues.

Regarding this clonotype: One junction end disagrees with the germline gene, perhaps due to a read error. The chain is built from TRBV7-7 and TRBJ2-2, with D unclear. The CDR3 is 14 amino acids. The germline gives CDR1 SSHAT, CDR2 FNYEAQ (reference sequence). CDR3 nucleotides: TGTGCTAGCAGCTCCTCCTTGAACACCGGGGAGCTGTTTTTT. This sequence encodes CASSSSLNTGELFF.

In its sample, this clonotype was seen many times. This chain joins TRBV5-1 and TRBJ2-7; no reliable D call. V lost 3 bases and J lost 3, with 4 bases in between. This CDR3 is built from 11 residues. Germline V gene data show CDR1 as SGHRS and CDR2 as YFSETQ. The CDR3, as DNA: TGCGCCAGCAGCTCCTTCTACGAGCAGTACTTC. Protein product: CASSSFYEQYF.

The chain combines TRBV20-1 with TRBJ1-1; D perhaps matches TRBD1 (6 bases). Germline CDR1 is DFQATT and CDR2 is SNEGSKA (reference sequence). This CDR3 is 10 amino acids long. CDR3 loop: CKTGGPEAFF. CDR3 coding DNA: TGCAAGACGGGGGGGCCTGAAGCTTTCTTT.

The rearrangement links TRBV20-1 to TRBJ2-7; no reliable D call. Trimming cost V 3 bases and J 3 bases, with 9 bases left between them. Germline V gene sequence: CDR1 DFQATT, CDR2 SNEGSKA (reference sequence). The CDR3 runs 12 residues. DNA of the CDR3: TGCAGTGCTAGGGCTATGGGCTACGAGCAGTACTTC. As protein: CSARAMGYEQYF.

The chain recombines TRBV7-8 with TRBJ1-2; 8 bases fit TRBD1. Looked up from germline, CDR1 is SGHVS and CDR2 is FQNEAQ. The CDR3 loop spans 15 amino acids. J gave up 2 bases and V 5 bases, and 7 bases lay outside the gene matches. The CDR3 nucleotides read TGTGCCAGCAGCCCAAGGACAGGGTTGAACTATGGCTACACCTTC. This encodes CASSPRTGLNYGYTF. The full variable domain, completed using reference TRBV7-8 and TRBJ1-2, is GAGVSQSPRYKVAKRGQDVALRCDPISGHVSLFWYQQALGQGPEFLTYFQNEAQLDKSGLPSDRFFAERPEGSVSTLKIQRTQQEDSAVYLCASSPRTGLNYGYTFGSGTRLTVV.

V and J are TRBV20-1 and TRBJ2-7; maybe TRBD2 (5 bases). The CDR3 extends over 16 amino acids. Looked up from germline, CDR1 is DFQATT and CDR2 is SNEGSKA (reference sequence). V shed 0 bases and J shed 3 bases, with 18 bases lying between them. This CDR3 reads CSARDYERGRSYEQYF. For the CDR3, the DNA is TGCAGTGCTAGAGATTATGAACGGGGTAGGAGCTACGAGCAGTACTTC.

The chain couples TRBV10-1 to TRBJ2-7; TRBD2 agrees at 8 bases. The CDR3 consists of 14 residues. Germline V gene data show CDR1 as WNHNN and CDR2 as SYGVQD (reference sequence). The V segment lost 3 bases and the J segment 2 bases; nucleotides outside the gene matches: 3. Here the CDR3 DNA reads TGCGCCAGCAGTGACGGGACTAGGCCCTACGAGCAGTACTTC. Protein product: CASSDGTRPYEQYF.

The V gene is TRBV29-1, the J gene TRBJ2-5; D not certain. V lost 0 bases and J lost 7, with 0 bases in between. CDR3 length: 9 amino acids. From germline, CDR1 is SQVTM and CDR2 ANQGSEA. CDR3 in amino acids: CSVEETQYF. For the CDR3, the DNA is TGCAGCGTTGAAGAGACCCAGTACTTC.

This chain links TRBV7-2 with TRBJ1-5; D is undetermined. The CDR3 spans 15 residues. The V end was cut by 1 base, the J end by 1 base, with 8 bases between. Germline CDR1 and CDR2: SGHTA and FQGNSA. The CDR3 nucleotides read TGTGCCAGCAGCTTAGAAGGATTAAGCAATCAGCCCCAGCATTTT. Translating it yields CASSLEGLSNQPQHF.

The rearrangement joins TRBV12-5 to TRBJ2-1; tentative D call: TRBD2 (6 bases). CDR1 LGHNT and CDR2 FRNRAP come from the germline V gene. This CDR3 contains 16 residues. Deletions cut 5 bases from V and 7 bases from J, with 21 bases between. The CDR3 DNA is TGTGCTAGTGGTCCACGGGACTGGGGGTGGGGAAATGAGCAGTTCTTC. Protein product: CASGPRDWGWGNEQFF.

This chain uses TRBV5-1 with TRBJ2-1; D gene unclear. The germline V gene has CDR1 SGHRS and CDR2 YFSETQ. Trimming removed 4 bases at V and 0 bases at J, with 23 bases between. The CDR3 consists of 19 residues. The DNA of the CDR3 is TGCGCCAGCAGCACCCGTGGCCTCCGGGTTAGGAGCTCCTACAATGAGCAGTTCTTC. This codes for CASSTRGLRVRSSYNEQFF. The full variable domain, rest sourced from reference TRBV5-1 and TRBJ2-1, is KAGVTQTPRYLIKTRGQQVTLSCSPISGHRSVSWYQQTPGQGLQFLFEYFSETQRNKGNFPGRFSGRQFSNSRSEMNVSTLELGDSALYLCASSTRGLRVRSSYNEQFFGPGTRLTVL.

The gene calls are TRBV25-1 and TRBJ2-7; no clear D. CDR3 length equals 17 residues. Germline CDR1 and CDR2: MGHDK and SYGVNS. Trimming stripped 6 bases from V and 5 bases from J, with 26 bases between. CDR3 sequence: CASRDHRGFAGGDEQYF. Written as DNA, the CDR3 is TGTGCCAGCAGGGATCACAGAGGCTTTGCAGGTGGGGACGAGCAGTACTTC.

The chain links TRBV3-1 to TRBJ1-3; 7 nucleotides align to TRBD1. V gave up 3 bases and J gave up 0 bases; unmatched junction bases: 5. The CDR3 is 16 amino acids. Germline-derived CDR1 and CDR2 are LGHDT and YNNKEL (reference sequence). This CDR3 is CASSHGWDSSGNTIYF. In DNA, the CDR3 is TGTGCCAGCAGCCACGGCTGGGACAGCTCTGGAAACACCATATATTTT.

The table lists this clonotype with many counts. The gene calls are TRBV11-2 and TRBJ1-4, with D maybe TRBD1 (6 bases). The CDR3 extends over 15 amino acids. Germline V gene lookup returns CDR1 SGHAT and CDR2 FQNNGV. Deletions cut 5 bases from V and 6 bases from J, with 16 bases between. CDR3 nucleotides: TGTGCCAGCAGCCCCGCGGCAGGGGTGGATGAAAAACTGTTTTTT. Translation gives CASSPAAGVDEKLFF.

CDR3 sequence: CSASGTGGKYEQYF. CDR3 nucleotides: TGCAGTGCAAGCGGGACAGGGGGCAAGTACGAGCAGTACTTC. The gene calls are TRBV20-1 and TRBJ2-7; 12 bases line up with TRBD1. CDR3 length equals 14 residues. J gave up 4 bases and V 6 bases, and 7 bases lay outside the gene matches. Germline CDR1 and CDR2: DFQATT and SNEGSKA (reference sequence).

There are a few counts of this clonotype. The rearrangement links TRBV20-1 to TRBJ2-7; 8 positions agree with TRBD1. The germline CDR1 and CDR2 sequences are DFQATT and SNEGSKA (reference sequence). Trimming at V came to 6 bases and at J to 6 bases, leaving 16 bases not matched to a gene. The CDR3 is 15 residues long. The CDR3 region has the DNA TGCAGTGCACCACTGTCCAGGGGGCTGACTAGCGAGCAGTACTTC. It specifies CSAPLSRGLTSEQYF.

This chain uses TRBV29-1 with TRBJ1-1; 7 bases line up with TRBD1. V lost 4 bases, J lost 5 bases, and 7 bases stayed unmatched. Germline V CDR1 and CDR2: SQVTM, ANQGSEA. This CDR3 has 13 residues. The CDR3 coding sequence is TGCAGCGTTGGTCTAAGGGGGCGTACTGAAGCTTTCTTT. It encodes CSVGLRGRTEAFF.

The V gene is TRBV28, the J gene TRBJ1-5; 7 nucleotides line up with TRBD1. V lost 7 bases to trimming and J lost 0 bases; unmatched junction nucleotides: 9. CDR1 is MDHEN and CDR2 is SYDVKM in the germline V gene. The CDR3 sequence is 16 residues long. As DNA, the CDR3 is TGTGCCAGCACTCCAGGGGGGGTGGTTAGCAATCAGCCCCAGCATTTT. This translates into CASTPGGVVSNQPQHF.

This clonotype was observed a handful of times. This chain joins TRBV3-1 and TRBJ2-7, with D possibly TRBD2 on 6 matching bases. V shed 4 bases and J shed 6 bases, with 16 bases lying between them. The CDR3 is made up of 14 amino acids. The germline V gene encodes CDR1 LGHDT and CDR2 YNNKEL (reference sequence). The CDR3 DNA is TGTGCCAGCAGCCCGACCTGGGGAGGAGGCGAGCAGTACTTC. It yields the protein CASSPTWGGGEQYF.

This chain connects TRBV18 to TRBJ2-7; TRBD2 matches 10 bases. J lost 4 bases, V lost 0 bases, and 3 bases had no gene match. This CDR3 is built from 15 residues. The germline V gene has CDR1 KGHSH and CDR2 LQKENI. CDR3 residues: CASSPPLAGVYEQYF. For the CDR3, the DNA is TGTGCCAGCTCACCACCCCTAGCGGGAGTTTACGAGCAGTACTTC.

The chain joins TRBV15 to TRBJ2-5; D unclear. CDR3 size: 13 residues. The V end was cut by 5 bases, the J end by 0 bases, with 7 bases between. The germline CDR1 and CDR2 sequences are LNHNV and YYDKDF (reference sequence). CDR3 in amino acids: CATSLGYQETQYF. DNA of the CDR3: TGTGCCACCAGCTTGGGATACCAAGAGACCCAGTACTTC.

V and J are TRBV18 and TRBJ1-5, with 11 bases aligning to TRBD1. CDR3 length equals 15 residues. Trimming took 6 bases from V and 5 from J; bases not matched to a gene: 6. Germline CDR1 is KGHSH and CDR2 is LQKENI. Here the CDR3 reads CASSQDRGLYQPQHF. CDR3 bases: TGTGCCAGCTCGCAGGACAGGGGGCTCTATCAGCCCCAGCATTTT.

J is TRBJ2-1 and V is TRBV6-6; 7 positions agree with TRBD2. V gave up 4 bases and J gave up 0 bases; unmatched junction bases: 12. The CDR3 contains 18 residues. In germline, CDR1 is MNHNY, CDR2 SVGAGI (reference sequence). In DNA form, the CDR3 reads TGTGCCAGCAGTTCCGGGTGGAGCGGGACCCGCTCCTACAATGAGCAGTTCTTC. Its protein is CASSSGWSGTRSYNEQFF.

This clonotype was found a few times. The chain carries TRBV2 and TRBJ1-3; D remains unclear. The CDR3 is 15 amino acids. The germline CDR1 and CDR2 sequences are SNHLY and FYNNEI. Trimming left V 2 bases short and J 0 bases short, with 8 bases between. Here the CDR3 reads CASSEYPRSGNTIYF. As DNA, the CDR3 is TGTGCCAGCAGTGAATACCCCCGCTCTGGAAACACCATATATTTT.